The source of this TCR beta chain is a study of persistence of HIV-infected CD4 T cells. The libraries were made with immunoSEQ version 4 in survey mode. Produced via immunoSEQ multiplex PCR; TCRdb's table is partial and in-frame only. Of under 50,000 clones listed, 85% to 90% are singletons. Germline loops: CDR1 MNHEY, CDR2 SMNVEV (reference sequence). Trimming took 8 bases from V and 2 from J, leaving 16 bases between them. The CDR3 has 14 amino acids. Regarding this clone: Its specificity is not known.

Anti-CD3/anti-CD28 beads served as a nonspecific positive control stimulus. Responding CD4+ T cells were sorted by upregulation of both CD40 ligand and CD69. Study-wide results and caveats: Antigen-responding cells were enriched for degenerate expanded CDR3beta sequences. CMV- and Gag-responding cells had lower TCRbeta richness than CD3/CD28-responding cells.

This sample comprised CD4+ T cells sorted from PBMCs after roughly 18-hour stimulation, obtained from a patient who received antiretroviral therapy. This receptor was taken from an adult woman with HIV who was CMV-seropositive. This chain connects TRBV27 to TRBJ2-7; D is unresolved. The CDR3 region is CASGRDLSTYEQYF. The CDR3 DNA is TGTGCCAGCGGAAGAGACCTATCCACCTACGAGCAGTACTTC.